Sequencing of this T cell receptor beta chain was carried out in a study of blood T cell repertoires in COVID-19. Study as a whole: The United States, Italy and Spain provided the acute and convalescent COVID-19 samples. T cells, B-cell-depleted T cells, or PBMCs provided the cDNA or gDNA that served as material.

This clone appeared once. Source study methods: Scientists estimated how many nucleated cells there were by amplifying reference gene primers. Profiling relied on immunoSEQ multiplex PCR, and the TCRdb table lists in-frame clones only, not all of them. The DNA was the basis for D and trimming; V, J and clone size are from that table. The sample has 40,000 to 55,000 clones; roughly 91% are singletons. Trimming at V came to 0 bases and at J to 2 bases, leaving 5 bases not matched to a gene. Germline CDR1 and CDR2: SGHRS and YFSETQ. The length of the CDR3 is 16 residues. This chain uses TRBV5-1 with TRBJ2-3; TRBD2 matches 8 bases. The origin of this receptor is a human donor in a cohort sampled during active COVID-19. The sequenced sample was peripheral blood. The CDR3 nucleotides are TGCGCCAGCAGCTTGGCGGGAGGGGCTACCACAGATACGCAGTATTTT. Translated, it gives CASSLAGGATTDTQYF.